Here is one T cell receptor beta chain with its context. Its antigen is not known. Germline lookup yields CDR1 SGHAT and CDR2 FQNNGV. Deletions cut 5 bases from V and 5 bases from J, with 6 bases between. The CDR3 totals 11 residues. Run at survey level, the immunoSEQ assay was version v3.0. TCRdb keeps only in-frame clones here, not all; method: immunoSEQ multiplex PCR. Among roughly 18,000 clones listed, around four fifths were seen once. The data were taken from a study of long-term antiretroviral therapy in people with HIV. Study-level findings and limits: Clones expanded before ART dominated the repertoire at all time points. ART adherence was not documented, and neither viral resistance nor therapy changes had any data. The range of CDR3 lengths in HIV repertoires proved narrower than that found in controls. ART-treated samples gained diversity yet remained below transplant donor controls.

The sequence was obtained from a woman aged 50 to 60 with HIV. Sequences were derived from unsorted PBMCs, sampled 0.3 years after starting antiretroviral therapy. V usage is TRBV11-2 and J usage is TRBJ1-1; D remains ambiguous. CDR3 sequence: CASSPWTEAFF. The CDR3 DNA reads as TGTGCCAGCAGCCCGTGGACTGAAGCTTTCTTT.